Shown below are 20 T cell receptor beta chains from a single sample sequenced in a study of blood T cells in healthy people across ages. Alongside a J-beta primer mix, a sample-barcoded 5' primer served in a second PCR lasting about 7 to 12 cycles. TCRdb re-derived calls from the 5' RACE reads in MiXCR, one entry per CDR3 protein. The sample yields approximately 780,000 distinct CDR3 sequences, 20% to 30% seen once. These data were also reused for a study on T cells of mothers and their children.

The sample was blood. These receptors were obtained from a boy aged 5-17 years in good health.

This clonotype occurred a few times. This chain links TRBV6-6 with TRBJ2-5, with 10 bases identical to TRBD1. The junction had 8 bases not matched to a gene; V was cut back by 2 bases and J by 5 bases. CDR3 size: 16 residues. The germline V gene encodes CDR1 MNHNY and CDR2 SVGAGI (reference sequence). This CDR3 is CASSYAAGQGVETQYF. CDR3 DNA: TGTGCCAGCAGTTACGCAGCCGGACAGGGGGTGGAGACCCAGTACTTC.

This sequence joins TRBV6-5 and TRBJ2-1; D perhaps matches TRBD1 (6 bases). Germline V gives CDR1 MNHEY, CDR2 SVGAGI. The CDR3 runs 12 residues. Trimming pared 7 bases from V and 10 bases from J, leaving 14 bases between. This CDR3 is CASKTSGDEQFF. The CDR3 bases are TGTGCCAGCAAGACTTCAGGGGACGAGCAGTTCTTC.

This chain connects TRBV6-5 to TRBJ2-5; perhaps TRBD2 as D (5 bases). Germline CDR1 and CDR2: MNHEY and SVGAGI. This CDR3 comprises 15 residues. The V end lost 0 bases, the J end lost 11 bases, and 19 bases lay between the germline ends. As DNA, the CDR3 is TGTGCCAGCAGTTACTCCAGGTCTAGGGCCGGGGAGCAGTACTTC. Protein sequence: CASSYSRSRAGEQYF.

This clonotype was seen more than once but under ten times. This chain uses TRBV11-2 with TRBJ2-5, with D perhaps TRBD2 (5 bases). The germline V gene has CDR1 SGHAT and CDR2 FQNNGV. The CDR3 sequence is 17 residues long. Between the trimmed V and J ends, which lost 5 bases and 0 bases, there was a span of 19 bases. In DNA form, the CDR3 reads TGTGCCAGCAGCCTCCTGGGGAGTATTTTGTACCAAGAGACCCAGTACTTC. This translates into CASSLLGSILYQETQYF.

The chain recombines TRBV6-1 with TRBJ2-4, with 11 positions matching TRBD2. With V trimmed by 9 bases and J by 0 bases, 4 bases remained unmatched. The CDR3 length is 15 residues. Germline assignment: CDR1 MNHNS and CDR2 SASEGT. In DNA, the CDR3 is TGTGCCAGTCTAGCGGGGGGTTTAGCCAAAAACATTCAGTACTTC. This encodes CASLAGGLAKNIQYF.

The chain has TRBV4-2 and TRBJ2-1, with 10 positions matching TRBD2. There are 15 residues in the CDR3. The germline V gene has CDR1 LGHNA and CDR2 YNFKEQ. With 2 bases clipped from V and 4 bases from J, the junction kept 2 bases outside the gene matches. The chain's CDR3 is CASSQTSGEYNEQFF. CDR3 DNA: TGTGCCAGCAGCCAAACTAGCGGGGAATACAATGAGCAGTTCTTC.

The chain uses TRBV6-6 and TRBJ2-7, with D tentatively TRBD1 or TRBD2 (6 bases each). Trimming cost V 6 bases and J 2 bases, with 14 bases left between them. Germline V gene lookup returns CDR1 MNHNY and CDR2 SVGAGI (reference sequence). The CDR3 is 14 amino acids. This CDR3 reads CASSPRGQTYEQYF. DNA of the CDR3: TGTGCCAGCAGCCCTCGGGGGCAGACCTACGAGCAGTACTTC.

This clonotype was counted between two and nine times. The rearrangement uses TRBV6-2 or TRBV6-3 and TRBJ1-4; D is unresolved. CDR1 is MNHEY, CDR2 SVGEGT, per germline. V was clipped by 0 bases and J by 12 bases, with 17 bases between them. The CDR3 is made up of 15 amino acids. CDR3 sequence (DNA): TGTGCCAGCAGTTACTCATATAACGTCGCGGGAGAACTGTTTTTT. Translation gives CASSYSYNVAGELFF.

This clonotype has a handful of counts. The gene calls are TRBV6-1 and TRBJ2-5; 8 nucleotides match TRBD2. The CDR3 spans 16 residues. Germline V gene lookup returns CDR1 MNHNS and CDR2 SASEGT. The V gene end was trimmed by 0 bases and the J gene end by 1 base; junction bases not matched to a gene: 4. The CDR3 coding sequence is TGTGCCAGCAGTGAAGCAGGGCTAGCGGGCCAAGAGACCCAGTACTTC. Residues: CASSEAGLAGQETQYF.

The rearrangement uses TRBV10-2 and TRBJ2-7, with TRBD1 matching over 7 bases. This CDR3 region has 12 residues. V shed 8 bases and J 2 bases; nucleotides not matched to a gene: 3. Germline V lookup: CDR1 WSHSY, CDR2 SAAADI. The CDR3 nucleotides read TGCGCCAGCCAGGACAGGCCCTACGAGCAGTACTTC. This codes for CASQDRPYEQYF.

This clonotype was counted a few times. The chain has TRBV7-8 and TRBJ1-2; TRBD1 aligns across 7 bases. V trimming: 3 bases; J trimming: 2 bases; junction bases outside the gene matches: 3. Germline lookup yields CDR1 SGHVS and CDR2 FQNEAQ. CDR3 length: 14 residues. Here the CDR3 DNA reads TGTGCCAGCAGCTTCGACAGGGCCAACTATGGCTACACCTTC. It translates to CASSFDRANYGYTF.

The gene calls are TRBV10-2 and TRBJ2-5, with D tentatively TRBD1 or TRBD2 (5 bases each). Per the germline V gene, CDR1 is WSHSY and CDR2 is SAAADI. CDR3 length: 14 residues. Trimming removed 3 bases at V and 2 bases at J, with 10 bases between. The CDR3 nucleotides are TGCGCCAGCAGTGACGGGACCTTACAAGAGACCCAGTACTTC. Amino acid sequence: CASSDGTLQETQYF.

Concerning this clonotype: It is likely a read error, because the conserved phenylalanine at the end of the CDR3 is missing. This rearrangement joins TRBV29-1 to TRBJ1-4; D possibly corresponds to TRBD1 (5 bases). This CDR3 contains 12 residues. Germline V gene sequence: CDR1 SQVTM, CDR2 ANQGSEA. The CDR3, as DNA: TGTAGCGTTGAAGGGGTGGGAGAAAAACTGTTTTGT. Translated: CSVEGVGEKLFC.

The CDR3 nucleotides read TGTGCCAGCAGTGAGGCAGGGCCACTATCCTATGGCTACACCTTC. Protein: CASSEAGPLSYGYTF. The chain uses TRBV6-1 and TRBJ1-2; D is possibly TRBD1 (5 bases). V was cut by 3 bases and J by 4 bases, with 15 bases left in between. In germline, CDR1 is MNHNS, CDR2 SASEGT. This CDR3 is built from 15 residues.

This chain uses TRBV4-1 with TRBJ2-2; D uncertain. V gave up 1 base and J gave up 7 bases, with 13 bases separating them. The CDR3 spans 15 residues. The germline V gene encodes CDR1 MGHRA and CDR2 YSYEKL. CDR3 bases: TGCGCCAGCAGCCAAGGTCATTTACAAGGCGGGGAGCTGTTTTTT. Protein sequence: CASSQGHLQGGELFF.

This clonotype was seen a handful of times. The V and J genes are TRBV12-5 and TRBJ1-2, with D tentatively TRBD1 (6 bases). Trimming left V 3 bases short and J 4 bases short, with 12 bases between. The CDR3 runs to 14 residues. Germline V lookup: CDR1 LGHNT, CDR2 FRNRAP. This CDR3 is CASGFEEGGYGYTF. The CDR3 DNA follows: TGTGCTAGTGGTTTTGAGGAGGGGGGCTATGGCTACACCTTC.

The rearrangement links TRBV6-6 to TRBJ2-7; TRBD2 aligns across 9 bases. The CDR3 totals 14 residues. Germline CDR1 MNHNY, CDR2 SVGAGI (reference sequence). Unmatched junction bases numbered 8, after V lost 7 bases and J lost 4 bases. The CDR3 here is CASKEKAGGYEQYF. In nucleotides, the CDR3 is TGTGCCAGCAAAGAGAAGGCGGGGGGGTACGAGCAGTACTTC.

There are a few counts of this clonotype. The J gene is TRBJ1-4, the V gene TRBV7-6; D uncertain. V shed 1 base and J shed 7 bases, with 10 bases lying between them. Per the germline V gene, CDR1 is SGHVS and CDR2 is FNYEAQ. The CDR3 loop spans 14 amino acids. The CDR3 loop is CASSLGSPGEKLFF. CDR3 nucleotides: TGTGCCAGCAGCTTAGGCTCCCCCGGTGAAAAACTGTTTTTT.

This clonotype has just one count. One end of the junction varies from germline; a read error may be responsible. V gene TRBV9 combines with J gene TRBJ1-1; D is possibly TRBD1 (5 bases). Germline CDR1 SGDLS, CDR2 YYNGEE. The CDR3 loop spans 14 amino acids. The CDR3 DNA reads as TGTGCCAGCAGCGAGGGGTCGGATTACACTGAAGCTCTCTTT. Residues: CASSEGSDYTEALF.

There are a few counts of this clonotype. V usage is TRBV20-1 and J usage is TRBJ2-5; D uncertain. V lost 3 bases to trimming and J lost 5 bases, with 22 bases between them. The CDR3 runs to 16 residues. CDR1 and CDR2 from the germline V gene are DFQATT and SNEGSKA (reference sequence). The CDR3 nucleotides are TGCAGTGCTAGGTTCCGCGGACGACCGGCGCTGGAGACCCAGTACTTC. This translates into CSARFRGRPALETQYF.